The text below deals with one TCR beta chain. Its matching antigen is unknown. The PCR employed 60 Vbeta primers together with 13 Jbeta primers. Clones were sequenced by immunoSEQ multiplex PCR, and TCRdb holds only the in-frame ones, with some missing. Among almost 90,000 clones listed, approximately 81% were seen once. CDR1 is SGHDN and CDR2 is FVKESK in the germline V gene. The V and J ends lost 4 bases and 10 bases respectively, with 13 bases between them. There are 12 residues in the CDR3. The sample belongs to a study of cytomegalovirus exposure and HLA in healthy donors. Study-level information: Early on, a data release was issued that held some 85 million unique TCRs from HLA-typed donors. General study findings and limits: Rare TCR sequences predominated, though certain public TCRs were found in many donors. The study listed around 150 cytomegalovirus-associated TCR beta chains.

The specimen sequenced was PBMCs. The sequence derives from a man aged 35 to 55 in good health and CMV-seropositive. The chain is built from TRBV14 and TRBJ1-1; D ambiguous. The DNA for the CDR3 is TGTGCCAGCAGCCTTTCAACGTCCGGAGCTTTCTTT. Protein product: CASSLSTSGAFF.